This entry is about one TCR beta chain. TCRdb itself ran the 5' RACE reads through MiXCR, one entry per CDR3 protein. The sample contains nearly 250,000 distinct CDR3 sequences, roughly 32% of which appear only once. This entry belongs to a study of CD8 T cells in ankylosing spondylitis. Deletions cut 6 bases from V and 1 base from J, with 6 bases between. This CDR3 spans 12 amino acids. Germline V gene sequence: CDR1 MNHEY, CDR2 SVGAGI. This clonotype was sampled from a male donor with ankylosing spondylitis or in good health (not recorded which). The V and J genes are TRBV6-5 and TRBJ2-5; no reliable D call. Specimen: blood, either unsorted or a sorted T cell fraction (not recorded which). The CDR3 DNA sequence: TGTGCCAGCAGCCGCTTCCAAGAGACCCAGTACTTC. Translation: CASSRFQETQYF.